This TCR beta chain was observed in a study of cytomegalovirus exposure and HLA in healthy donors (TCRdb year 2017). As for the study more broadly: An earlier analysis of around 600 of the donors reported approximately 300 Gb of sequence data and 117 million unique TCR beta sequences from about 180 million T cells. Several DR-DQ haplotypes were handled as single units for association and clustering because linkage in the cohort was strong. Besides the first cohort of more than 650 subjects, a separate validation cohort made up of 120 or so different subjects was used. The study was designed to test whether signatures of past pathogen exposure could be identified by cataloging public T cell receptors. To predict cytomegalovirus infection status, the study combined high-throughput TCR immunosequencing, statistical association of individual TCRs with disease status, and machine learning. The study profiled the T cell repertoires of about 720 subjects by immunosequencing and related them to cytomegalovirus serostatus. HLA typing included class I and class II loci at four-digit resolution. Donor age, sex, ethnicity and CMV serostatus were compiled alongside the repertoire data. Among around 400 genotyped donors of the cohort, an average of approximately 240,000 unique TCR beta nucleotide sequences were sequenced per donor, about a sixth of them non-productive. The number of donors typed differed by locus, with roughly 629-640 for A, B, C, DRB1 and DQB1, around 560 for DQA1, nearly 610 for DPA1, and around 430 for DPB1. All discovery cohort repertoires had been generated on a single sequencing platform. An early release covering roughly 600 HLA-typed donors comprised about 320 gigabases of sequencing data and 85 million or so unique TCR sequences. In the later analysis, no new phenotypic data were used to find candidate immune exposures; instead, reliance was placed on TCR beta sequences and their occurrence across donors. Genome-wide SNP genotypes for about 55% of the roughly 670 donors were used in a later genetic analysis, which treated that subset as a discovery cohort. Of the approximately 400 genotyped donors, roughly 80% fell in the genetic ancestry cluster associated with self-reported Caucasian donors. To decide whether each TCR beta V gene segment behaved as functional or pseudogenic, an earlier analysis of approximately 620 of the donors relied on high-throughput TCR beta sequencing. To study patterns of TCR occurrence, a later analysis re-analyzed previously published TCR beta repertoires from 666 donors and added high-resolution HLA genotyping. The paper's findings and limits, for the study overall: A later analysis found that most CMV-associated TCR beta chains appeared HLA-restricted, with HLA associations seemingly driven largely by CMV exposure. An association between a missense DCLRE1C variant and V-gene and J-gene trimming of TCR beta chains was found in a later genetic analysis and replicated in an independent cohort. In vitro tests confirmed that a few of the cytomegalovirus-associated TCR beta chains recognize cytomegalovirus antigens. A later genetic analysis reported fewer N-insertions in productive TCRs among donors in an Asian-associated ancestry cluster than the approximately 670-donor mean. Correlated functional status among segregating V segments might be attributable to linkage disequilibrium, but an unknown experimental factor could not be ruled out. The presence/absence analyses assumed that sequencing depth was roughly uniform across donors, and that assumption may not be true. In a later analysis, the rate of TCR association differed among HLA loci, with DRB1 alleles having the most associated TCRs and HLA-C alleles having the fewest. A later analysis found that HLA-associated TCR beta chains were more clonally expanded and had lower generation probabilities than equally common non-associated chains. A group of highly shared sequence variants was considered likely to be a technical artifact of the sequencing pipeline. A later analysis associated 15,000 or so TCR beta sequences with specific HLA alleles at a false discovery rate of 0.05. For the cohort, immune exposure information was limited to CMV serostatus. Assigning TCR associations to individual alleles was difficult when HLA alleles, especially DR and DQ, strongly co-occurred. Most TCR sequences were observed very rarely across donors, whereas some public TCRs were present in many individuals. The earlier analysis of 587 of the donors excluded about 16 rarely observed V segments, including chromosome 9 orphons, because counts were too low. The study gave a list of about 150 TCR beta chains associated with cytomegalovirus. A later analysis reported that several top co-occurrence clusters appeared linked to parvovirus B19, influenza, CMV and Epstein-Barr virus. In this cohort, only TCR beta chains were sequenced, and detectable features were limited by the absence of alpha or paired-chain data. The authors suggested that the approach could potentially be extended to other disease states and immunological phenotypes. The classifier was reported to diagnose cytomegalovirus status with high specificity and sensitivity in both the original cohort and the validation cohort. A further reported finding was that TCR beta sequences accurately predicted the HLA-A and HLA-B alleles for most subjects in the first cohort. Because some donors lacked HLA typing at each locus, the association tests relied only on the typed subset. Broadly in line with IMGT annotations, most TCR beta V segments showed up in productive rearrangements about 87% or about 30% of the time in an earlier analysis of 450 to 750 of the donors.

Libraries were constructed by the immunoSEQ multiplex PCR assay. For the multiplex PCR, a mixture combining 60 forward primers for TCR Vbeta segments and 13 reverse primers for TCR Jbeta segments was used. The CDR3 region of rearranged TCR beta genes was amplified from genomic DNA with a multiplex PCR assay. The amplified TCR beta libraries were sequenced on the Illumina HiSeq System as 87-base-pair reads. Per the source publication's procedure: A later analysis tallied 70 million to 100 million unique TCR beta chains across the 666 repertoires, and around 9.9 million of those chains were shared by two or more donors. To remove PCR and sequencing errors, raw reads were error-corrected and collapsed into unique sequences using a nearest-neighbor algorithm that merged closely related sequences. Alignment of CDR3 sequences to IMGT reference sequences was used to assign V, D and J gene segments. For a sequence to be retained, at least a six-nucleotide match to both a V gene segment and a J gene segment was required. A rearrangement counted as productive if the CDR3 had no stop codons and remained in frame with V and J, and every other rearrangement counted as non-productive. CDR3 was defined by IMGT convention, running from the second conserved V-encoded cysteine to the conserved J-encoded phenylalanine. In an earlier analysis of approximately 590 of the donors, sequences lacking an unambiguous match to a single V gene segment were excluded. In an earlier analysis of approximately 590 of the donors, a V segment was called functional when productive rearrangements were above 56.7%, and segregating when the standard deviation between donors exceeded 5%. To diagnose cytomegalovirus status from the catalog of TCR beta chain sequences, a statistical classification framework was built. V and J gene assignment, in a later analysis, came from comparing TCR nucleotide sequences with IMGT/GENE-DB human TR gene sequences. The TCRdist pipeline was used in a later analysis to assign CDR3 sequences and most-parsimonious VDJ recombination scenarios. In a later analysis, each TCR beta chain was defined by its CDR3 amino acid sequence together with its V-gene family, and reads without a unique V-gene family were excluded. A later analysis removed several hundred highly shared, low-generation-probability nucleotide sequences to deal with suspected cross-contamination and a sequencing artifact. A later analysis calculated a clonal expansion index for each public chain from normalized within-repertoire ranks of inferred template counts. In a later analysis, generation probabilities were computed with a VDJ recombination model fitted to out-of-frame rearrangements, and the resulting probabilities were checked against IGoR. In a later analysis, TCR-TCR, TCR-HLA and TCR-CMV co-occurrence was scored with hypergeometric tests, and a repertoire-size bias correction was applied to TCR pairs. False discovery rates were estimated in a later analysis by permuting HLA or CMV assignments 20 times. In a later analysis, co-occurring TCRs were grouped using DBSCAN, with TCRdist sequence similarity added in when clustering inside HLA-allele-positive subsets. Co-occurrence clustering excluded repertoires with fewer than 30,000 or more than 120,000 public chains, plus five with anomalous nucleotide sharing. The source is immuneACCESS, and TCRdb retained only in-frame sequences with V and J called. Part of the clones is not carried over; for the studies checked, unresolved V genes explain less than half of this, and the remainder is unexplained. From that table come the V and J calls and clone size; the DNA was used to work out D and trimming. This sample has about 120,000 clones in its table, and about 68% of those were observed once. Under 5% of the sample goes to the ten largest clones.

As for this clone: No antigen is known for it. It has no much larger one-base neighbor in the sample; base qualities were not kept.

The cohort comprised 666 healthy bone marrow donors. All cohort members were sampled while nominally healthy, although unrecorded immune exposures were likely present. The donor tested CMV seropositive and was one of the 289 seropositive cohort members. Each donor provided a peripheral blood sample, and peripheral blood mononuclear cells were used for TCR beta sequencing. Genomic DNA was extracted from the blood cell samples with the Qiagen DNeasy Blood Extraction Kit. Sample: PBMCs. The clonotype was recovered from a man aged 40-49 years in good health and CMV-seropositive.

The CDR3 amino acid sequence is: CASSLAASGSNEQFF. At the DNA level, the sequence is TGTGCCAGCAGCTTAGCGGCTAGCGGGAGTAATGAGCAGTTCTTC. The V and J segments used are TRBV11-2 and TRBJ2-1; TRBD2 matches 10 bases in the middle. The germline V gene provides CDR1 SGHAT and CDR2 FQNNGV. Counted from cysteine to phenylalanine, this CDR3 has 15 amino acids. Of the read, only the CDR3 DNA is kept; its 45 bases are in frame from base 1. V lost 1 base and J lost 7 bases, and the count of bases not matched to a germline gene is 4.